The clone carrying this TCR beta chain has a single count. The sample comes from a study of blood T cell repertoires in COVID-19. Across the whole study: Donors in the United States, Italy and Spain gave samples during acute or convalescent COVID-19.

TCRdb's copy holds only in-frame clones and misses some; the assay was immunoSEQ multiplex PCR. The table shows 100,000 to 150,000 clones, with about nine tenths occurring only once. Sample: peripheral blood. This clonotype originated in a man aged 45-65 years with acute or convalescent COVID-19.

The chain's CDR3 is CASSPGTGINSPLHF. The DNA for the CDR3 is TGTGCCAGCAGCCCCGGGACAGGGATTAATTCACCCCTCCACTTT. The chain couples TRBV9 to TRBJ1-6, with TRBD1 identical over 9 bases. The junction had 5 bases not matched to a gene; V was cut back by 4 bases and J by 6 bases. The CDR3 totals 15 residues. Germline V CDR1 and CDR2: SGDLS, YYNGEE.